These 22 T cell receptor beta chains originate from one sample sequenced in a study of blood T cells in healthy people across ages. Then a second PCR, running roughly 7 to 11 cycles, was carried out with a sample-barcoded 5' primer and a J-beta primer mix. TCRdb reprocessed the 5' RACE reads with MiXCR, giving one entry per CDR3 protein. The profile shows approximately 730,000 distinct CDR3 sequences, around 40% of them singletons. The specimen was blood. Receptors were obtained from a woman between 55 and 75 years old in good health.

J is TRBJ2-1 and V is TRBV18, with D unclear. This CDR3 spans 14 amino acids. Trimming stripped 8 bases from V and 0 bases from J, with 11 bases between. CDR1 KGHSH and CDR2 LQKENI come from the germline V gene. CDR3 sequence reads: CASKTGSSYNEQFF. CDR3 DNA sequence: TGTGCCAGCAAGACGGGCAGCTCCTACAATGAGCAGTTCTTC.

The chain combines TRBV4-2 with TRBJ2-1, with 8 nucleotides matching TRBD1. The tail of the sequence fits TRBJ2-7 better, so the J call may be wrong. Germline-derived CDR1 and CDR2 are LGHNA and YNFKEQ. The CDR3 is made up of 17 amino acids. The CDR3 protein is CASSRAGGHDIYNEQYF. CDR3 DNA: TGTGCCAGCAGCCGCGCAGGGGGCCACGATATTTACAATGAGCAGTACTTC.

In its sample, this clonotype was seen a few times. This may arise from a read error, as a much more abundant clone is one base away. This sequence joins TRBV11-2 and TRBJ2-1; D not resolved. V shed 5 bases and J shed 6 bases, with 11 bases lying between them. CDR1 is SGHAT and CDR2 is FQNNGV in the germline V gene. CDR3 size: 13 residues. The CDR3, as DNA: TGTGCCAGCAGCATCAGCCTGAGCAATGAGCAGTTCTTC. Translation gives CASSISLSNEQFF. The full variable domain, with the rest looked up from reference TRBV11-2 and TRBJ2-1, is EAGVAQSPRYKIIEKRQSVAFWCNPISGHATLYWYQQILGQGPKLLIQFQNNGVVDDSQLPKDRFSAERLKGVDSTLKIQPAKLEDSAVYLCASSISLSNEQFFGPGTRLTVL.

This clonotype has more than one count but fewer than ten. The chain employs TRBV29-1 and TRBJ2-7; the D is unclear. The CDR3 is 12 residues long. Germline V gene data show CDR1 as SQVTM and CDR2 as ANQGSEA. Trimming left V 4 bases short and J 1 base short, with 8 bases between. This chain's CDR3 is CSVVQESYEQYF. CDR3 nucleotide sequence: TGCAGCGTTGTGCAGGAGTCCTACGAGCAGTACTTC.

The chain is built from TRBV7-8 and TRBJ1-1; no firm D call. V was cut by 2 bases and J by 6 bases, with 10 bases left in between. The CDR3 contains 13 residues. Per germline, CDR1 SGHVS and CDR2 FQNEAQ. The CDR3 reads CASSLRFDAEAFF. CDR3 in DNA: TGTGCCAGCAGCTTACGGTTCGATGCTGAAGCTTTCTTT.

In this sample, this clonotype turned up a few times. The gene calls are TRBV5-5 and TRBJ2-5, with D uncertain. Per the germline V gene, CDR1 is SGHKS and CDR2 is YYEKEE (reference sequence). The length of the CDR3 is 14 residues. V lost 4 bases to trimming and J lost 2 bases, with 12 bases between them. The CDR3 loop is CASSPPDVQETQYF. DNA of the CDR3: TGTGCCAGCAGCCCCCCGGACGTACAAGAGACCCAGTACTTC.

Only a few counts were recorded for this clonotype. This chain uses TRBV16 with TRBJ1-5; D call uncertain. The ends were cut back, 0 bases at V and 5 bases at J, with 8 bases in the middle. Germline V CDR1 and CDR2: KGHSY, FQNENV. The CDR3 is made up of 14 amino acids. The CDR3: CASSQSSRDQPQHF. The CDR3 DNA sequence: TGTGCCAGCAGCCAATCGTCCCGGGATCAGCCCCAGCATTTT. Complete variable domain (other parts from reference TRBV16 and TRBJ1-5): GEEVAQTPKHLVRGEGQKAKLYCAPIKGHSYVFWYQQVLKNEFKFLISFQNENVFDETGMPKERFSAKCLPNSPCSLEIQATKLEDSAVYFCASSQSSRDQPQHFGDGTRLSIL.

The chain uses TRBV7-3 and TRBJ2-5; possibly TRBD1 or TRBD2 for D (7 bases each). The germline V gene has CDR1 SGHTA and CDR2 FQGTGA. The V end lost 0 bases, the J end lost 7 bases, and 15 bases lay between the germline ends. The CDR3 has 15 residues. CDR3 protein: CASSLTAGGEGTQYF. The CDR3 coding sequence is TGTGCCAGCAGCTTAACGGCAGGGGGGGAGGGGACCCAGTACTTC.

This clonotype was observed a few times. The gene calls are TRBV14 and TRBJ2-3; D is perhaps TRBD2 (6 bases). V was cut by 4 bases and J by 0 bases, with 11 bases left in between. CDR1 and CDR2 (germline): SGHDN, FVKESK. The CDR3 is 15 amino acids. The CDR3 spells CASSPRDRSTDTQYF. The CDR3 DNA is TGTGCCAGCAGCCCGCGGGACCGAAGCACAGATACGCAGTATTTT.

The chain uses TRBV27 and TRBJ2-5; D gene ambiguous. V was trimmed by 6 bases and J by 4 bases, leaving 18 bases between them. Germline V gene data show CDR1 as MNHEY and CDR2 as SMNVEV (reference sequence). CDR3 length: 15 residues. The chain's CDR3 is CASSPGLMSSETQYF. In DNA, the CDR3 is TGTGCCAGCAGCCCGGGTCTAATGAGTTCAGAGACCCAGTACTTC.

This clonotype was seen a few times. The chain joins TRBV6-6 to TRBJ1-2; 9 nucleotides align to TRBD1. The V and J ends lost 0 bases and 3 bases, in that order; junction bases with no gene match: 5. The CDR3 runs 16 residues. The germline CDR1 and CDR2 sequences are MNHNY and SVGAGI (reference sequence). CDR3 protein: CASSYSGQGFDYGYTF. The DNA of the CDR3 is TGTGCCAGCAGTTACTCGGGACAGGGATTCGACTATGGCTACACCTTC.

V and J are TRBV12-3 or TRBV12-4 and TRBJ2-5; the D is unclear. The CDR3 length is 13 residues. Trimming removed 5 bases from V and 3 bases from J, with 10 bases in between. In DNA form, the CDR3 reads TGTGCCAGCAGTCGCCGCCAGGAAGAGACCCAGTACTTC. It encodes CASSRRQEETQYF.

The gene calls are TRBV7-2 and TRBJ2-1, with a tentative D call TRBD2 (6 bases). The CDR3 totals 13 residues. Germline CDR1 SGHTA, CDR2 FQGNSA. Deletions cut 10 bases from V and 8 bases from J, with 18 bases between. The CDR3 region is CATHGTPFDEQFF. The CDR3, as DNA: TGTGCCACCCATGGGACTCCCTTTGATGAGCAGTTCTTC. The variable domain in full, with the rest retrieved from reference TRBV7-2 and TRBJ2-1, is GAGVSQSPSNKVTEKGKDVELRCDPISGHTALYWYRQSLGQGLEFLIYFQGNSAPDKSGLPSDRFSAERTGGSVSTLTIQRTQQEDSAVYLCATHGTPFDEQFFGPGTRLTVL.

The chain has TRBV30 and TRBJ1-4, with a weak D call TRBD1 (6 bases). CDR1 is GTSNPN, CDR2 SVGIG, per germline (reference sequence). The CDR3 runs 15 residues. Trimming removed 0 bases from V and 5 bases from J, with 13 bases in between. The CDR3 protein is CAWSVPATGNEKLFF. The CDR3 bases are TGTGCCTGGAGTGTCCCCGCGACAGGAAATGAAAAACTGTTTTTT.

The sample holds many counts of this clonotype. This chain uses TRBV10-3 with TRBJ2-5; 9 bases agree with TRBD1. The J segment lost 7 bases and the V segment lost 2 bases, leaving 5 bases of the junction unmatched. CDR1 and CDR2 from the germline V gene are ENHRY and SYGVKD. This CDR3 has 14 residues. The CDR3 spells CAISERDRVATQYF. Here the CDR3 DNA reads TGTGCCATCAGTGAGCGGGACAGGGTTGCGACCCAGTACTTC.

This clonotype was counted once. The chain combines TRBV30 with TRBJ2-2; D is ambiguous. V gave up 2 bases and J gave up 8 bases, with 6 bases separating them. Per germline, CDR1 GTSNPN and CDR2 SVGIG (reference sequence). This CDR3 contains 11 residues. This CDR3 reads CAWSPLGELFF. The DNA for the CDR3 is TGTGCCTGGAGTCCGCTAGGGGAGCTGTTTTTT. Full variable domain (remainder filled in from reference TRBV30 and TRBJ2-2): SQTIHQWPATLVQPVGSPLSLECTVEGTSNPNLYWYRQAAGRGLQLLFYSVGIGQISSEVPQNLSASRPQDRQFILSSKKLLLSDSGFYLCAWSPLGELFFGEGSRLTVL.

The chain uses TRBV10-3 and TRBJ1-2; 9 nucleotides align to TRBD1. Germline V CDR1 and CDR2: ENHRY, SYGVKD. The CDR3 spans 14 residues. Trimming took 4 bases from V and 2 from J; bases not matched to a gene: 2. The CDR3 DNA reads as TGTGCCATCAGTGTGGGACAGGGAAACTATGGCTACACCTTC. Residues: CAISVGQGNYGYTF.

In regard to this clonotype: One end of the junction is discordant with germline, which a read error may explain. The J gene is TRBJ2-1, the V gene TRBV6-2 or TRBV6-3; possibly TRBD2 for D (5 bases). CDR3 size: 16 residues. Germline lookup yields CDR1 MNHEY and CDR2 SVGEGT. The CDR3 nucleotides are TGTGCCGGCAGTTACTCGCCGGGGTCTGTCAACAATGAGCAGTTCTTC. It is translated as CAGSYSPGSVNNEQFF.

This clonotype was observed a handful of times. The rearrangement links TRBV3-1 to TRBJ2-7; possible D gene TRBD1, 6 bases. The length of the CDR3 is 15 residues. Deletions cut 1 base from V and 0 bases from J, with 10 bases between. Per germline, CDR1 LGHDT and CDR2 YNNKEL (reference sequence). In DNA form, the CDR3 reads TGTGCCAGCAGCCAAGCAGAACAGGGCTCCTACGAGCAGTACTTC. Its protein is CASSQAEQGSYEQYF.

A few counts support this clonotype. The chain joins TRBV6-5 to TRBJ2-1, with a possible D match to TRBD2 (6 bases). The CDR3 totals 14 residues. The germline V and J ends were trimmed by 2 bases and 10 bases, with 15 bases remaining between them. Per the germline V gene, CDR1 is MNHEY and CDR2 is SVGAGI. CDR3 amino acids: CASSYAGPSDEQFF. The CDR3 bases are TGTGCCAGCAGTTACGCGGGACCGAGCGACGAGCAGTTCTTC.

The chain is built from TRBV2 and TRBJ2-3, with D possibly being TRBD2 (6 bases). The V and J ends lost 9 bases and 5 bases respectively, with 18 bases between them. The CDR3 extends over 14 amino acids. Per germline, CDR1 SNHLY and CDR2 FYNNEI. CDR3 sequence: CARDRTTRRDTQYF. CDR3 sequence (DNA): TGTGCCAGGGATAGGACGACTAGACGAGATACGCAGTATTTT.

This chain connects TRBV7-2 to TRBJ2-1, with 8 bases aligning to TRBD2. The germline V gene has CDR1 SGHTA and CDR2 FQGNSA. This CDR3 region has 13 residues. V lost 6 bases to trimming and J lost 10 bases; unmatched junction nucleotides: 8. This chain's CDR3 is CASSRLASSEQFF. The CDR3 coding sequence is TGTGCCAGCAGTCGACTAGCGTCCAGCGAGCAGTTCTTC.